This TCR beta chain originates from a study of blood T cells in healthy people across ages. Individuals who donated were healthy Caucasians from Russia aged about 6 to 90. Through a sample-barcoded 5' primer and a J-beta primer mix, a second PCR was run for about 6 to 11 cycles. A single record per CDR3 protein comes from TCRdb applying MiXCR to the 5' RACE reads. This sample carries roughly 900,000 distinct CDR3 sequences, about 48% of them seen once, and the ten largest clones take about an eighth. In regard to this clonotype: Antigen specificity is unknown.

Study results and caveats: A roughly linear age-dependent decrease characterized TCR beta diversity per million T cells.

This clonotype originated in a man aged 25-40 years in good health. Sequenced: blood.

The DNA for the CDR3 is TGTGCCAGCAGCGTAAGGTTTGACGGGGAGCTGTTTTTT. Protein: CASSVRFDGELFF. This sequence joins TRBV9 and TRBJ2-2; no firm D call. V shed 1 base and J shed 7 bases, with 8 bases lying between them. This CDR3 region has 13 residues. In germline, CDR1 is SGDLS, CDR2 YYNGEE.